This T cell receptor (beta chain) was observed in a study of blood T cell repertoires in COVID-19. The wider study: Samples representing acute and convalescent COVID-19 were sourced from the United States, Italy and Spain.

Study processing details: Amplifying reference gene primers gave estimates of nucleated cell counts. Only in-frame clones appear in the TCRdb table, and some are missing; sequencing was by immunoSEQ multiplex PCR. D and trimming were read from the DNA, whereas the V and J calls and clone size are those reported in that table. The repertoire has approximately 300,000 clones, under 95% of them found once; the top ten carry around 2.7%. With 0 bases clipped from V and 6 bases from J, the junction kept 2 bases outside the gene matches. CDR1 and CDR2 from the germline V gene are MNHEY and SMNVEV (reference sequence). The CDR3 consists of 15 residues.

The genes are TRBV27 and TRBJ1-6, with 7 bases lining up with TRBD1. The clonotype originates from a man aged 60 to 69 who had recovered from COVID-19. Sequenced material: PBMCs or T cells enriched from blood (not recorded which). The CDR3 DNA is TGTGCCAGCAGTTTATCCCAGGGGGGTAATTCACCCCTCCACTTT. Translation: CASSLSQGGNSPLHF.